Reported below is one TCR beta chain. The data derive from a study of T cell responses to AZD1222 COVID-19 vaccine. Clones were read by immunoSEQ multiplex PCR, and TCRdb kept only the in-frame ones, dropping some. The sample comprises around 140,000 clones, roughly nine tenths of which are singletons, and roughly 7.5% rests with the top ten. Source: peripheral blood, taken 28 days after the second dose of the MenACWY control vaccine. The receptor's source is an adult who received the MenACWY meningococcal vaccine as a control.

CDR3 in DNA: TGCGCCAGCAGCTCAAACACTGGGGAGAGGCTGTTTTTT. This gives the protein CASSSNTGERLFF. The chain uses TRBV5-1 and TRBJ1-4; D not resolved. From germline, CDR1 is SGHRS and CDR2 YFSETQ. CDR3 length: 13 residues. V shed 3 bases and J shed 14 bases, with 17 bases lying between them.